The 30 T cell receptor beta chains in this list originate from one sample, sequenced in a study of shared clonotypes between healthy human individuals. Sequencing used immunoSEQ multiplex PCR; TCRdb keeps in-frame clones, though not all of them. There are some 300,000 clones in the sample; around 70% occur only once, and more than 9% lies in the top ten. The specimen sequenced was memory CD4+ T cells sorted from blood. The subset is: CD45RA-negative fraction. The receptors stem from a young man in good health.

The rearrangement uses TRBV18 and TRBJ1-2; D gene uncertain. Trimming took 0 bases from V and 4 from J, leaving 12 bases between them. The germline V gene encodes CDR1 KGHSH and CDR2 LQKENI. This CDR3 is 15 amino acids long. The CDR3 is CASSPPRTEPYGYTF. Written as DNA, the CDR3 is TGTGCCAGCTCACCACCCCGGACCGAACCCTATGGCTACACCTTC.

V gene TRBV25-1 combines with J gene TRBJ1-4; 7 bases are a match to TRBD1. Trimming cost V 5 bases and J 5 bases; bases outside gene matches: 8. This CDR3 is built from 15 residues. The V gene's germline CDR1 is MGHDK and CDR2 SYGVNS. The CDR3 reads CASSTRQGGNEKLFF. DNA for the CDR3: TGTGCCAGCAGTACCCGACAGGGCGGGAATGAAAAACTGTTTTTT.

The J gene is TRBJ2-3, the V gene TRBV20-1; D is unresolved. Germline V gene data show CDR1 as DFQATT and CDR2 as SNEGSKA (reference sequence). The CDR3 is 11 amino acids. Trimming pared 5 bases from V and 2 bases from J, leaving 5 bases between. The CDR3 reads CSALNTDTQYF. As DNA, the CDR3 is TGCAGTGCTCTAAACACAGATACGCAGTATTTT.

As to this clone: The identical CDR3 is also encoded by other nucleotide sequences in the sample. The V call is TRBV18, the J call TRBJ2-3; the match to TRBD1 covers 8 bases. Germline CDR1 is KGHSH and CDR2 is LQKENI. The trim removed 2 bases at V and 3 bases at J, leaving 1 base unmatched. The CDR3 is 14 residues long. The CDR3 bases are TGTGCCAGCTCACCAACAGGGGGAACAGATACGCAGTATTTT. This sequence encodes CASSPTGGTDTQYF. Supplemented by reference TRBV18 and TRBJ2-3, the full variable domain reads NAGVMQNPRHLVRRRGQEARLRCSPMKGHSHVYWYRQLPEEGLKFMVYLQKENIIDESGMPKERFSAEFPKEGPSILRIQQVVRGDSAAYFCASSPTGGTDTQYFGPGTRLTVL.

This clone has only a few counts. This chain joins TRBV5-1 and TRBJ1-4; TRBD1 agrees at 7 bases. The ends lost 5 bases at V and 2 bases at J; junction bases unmatched: 6. Germline CDR1 and CDR2: SGHRS and YFSETQ. The CDR3 has 15 amino acids. In DNA, the CDR3 is TGCGCCAGCAGACTGCGGGGACAGACTAATGAAAAACTGTTTTTT. Protein: CASRLRGQTNEKLFF.

The chain combines TRBV6-1 with TRBJ2-5, with 10 bases that match TRBD1. This CDR3 region has 15 residues. The V and J ends lost 5 bases and 5 bases, in that order; junction bases with no gene match: 8. Germline CDR1 and CDR2: MNHNS and SASEGT. CDR3 coding DNA: TGTGCCAGCAGTACCCGGACAGGGGGAAGGGAGACCCAGTACTTC. It encodes CASSTRTGGRETQYF.

Notes on this clone: The sample has other DNA sequences that encode this CDR3 too. V gene TRBV6-1 combines with J gene TRBJ1-2; D not certain. Germline-derived CDR1 and CDR2 are MNHNS and SASEGT. V gave up 8 bases and J gave up 5 bases, with 15 bases separating them. The CDR3 sequence is 13 residues long. CDR3 nucleotides: TGTGCCAGCTCCGAGAGAGCGAGGTATGGCTACACCTTC. As protein: CASSERARYGYTF.

The chain links TRBV28 to TRBJ1-2; maybe TRBD1 (6 bases). The V end lost 6 bases, the J end lost 1 base, and 18 bases lay between the germline ends. There are 16 residues in the CDR3. The germline V gene has CDR1 MDHEN and CDR2 SYDVKM. CDR3 in amino acids: CASSGEGQLLNYGYTF. CDR3 nucleotides: TGTGCCAGCAGCGGAGAAGGACAGCTACTTAACTATGGCTACACCTTC.

J is TRBJ2-7 and V is TRBV28; TRBD1 matches 9 bases. CDR1 is MDHEN and CDR2 is SYDVKM in the germline V gene. The CDR3 runs 16 residues. V lost 5 bases, J lost 2 bases, and 10 bases stayed unmatched. CDR3 sequence (DNA): TGTGCCAGCAGTCAAACAGGGGGCGGACAGGCCTACGAGCAGTACTTC. This encodes CASSQTGGGQAYEQYF.

On this clone itself: One end of the junction varies from germline; a read error may be responsible. The chain uses TRBV5-1 and TRBJ2-7; the match to TRBD2 covers 15 bases. This CDR3 spans 16 amino acids. Germline V gene lookup returns CDR1 SGHRS and CDR2 YFSETQ. The DNA for the CDR3 is TGTGCCAGCAGCTCCCCAGGACTAGCGGGAGGGTACGAGCAGTACTTC. This codes for CASSSPGLAGGYEQYF.

The chain joins TRBV2 to TRBJ2-1, with a possible D match to TRBD2 (5 bases). V lost 2 bases to trimming and J lost 9 bases, with 20 bases between them. Germline CDR1 is SNHLY and CDR2 is FYNNEI. This CDR3 has 16 amino acids. In nucleotides, the CDR3 is TGTGCCAGCAGTGAAAGTCTAGCCATCTTGGTGCGTGAGCAGTTCTTC. Translation gives CASSESLAILVREQFF.

The rearrangement uses TRBV15 and TRBJ2-7, with no clear D. Germline CDR1 and CDR2: LNHNV and YYDKDF (reference sequence). This CDR3 is built from 15 residues. Trimming pared 0 bases from V and 4 bases from J, leaving 13 bases between. In nucleotides, the CDR3 is TGTGCCACCAGCAGAGATGGGATTGGGGTATACGAGCAGTACTTC. Its protein product is CATSRDGIGVYEQYF. Full variable domain (missing parts from reference TRBV15 and TRBJ2-7): DAMVIQNPRYQVTQFGKPVTLSCSQTLNHNVMYWYQQKSSQAPKLLFHYYDKDFNNEADTPDNFQSRRPNTSFCFLDIRSPGLGDTAMYLCATSRDGIGVYEQYFGPGTRLTVT.

This clone came up a few times. The chain links TRBV27 to TRBJ1-4; D gene uncertain. Between the trimmed V and J ends, which lost 10 bases and 0 bases, there was a span of 12 bases. Germline V gene lookup returns CDR1 MNHEY and CDR2 SMNVEV (reference sequence). The CDR3 is 14 amino acids. The CDR3 sequence: CAKRPPTTNEKLFF. The CDR3 coding sequence is TGTGCCAAACGACCCCCTACAACTAATGAAAAACTGTTTTTT. Based on the CDR3 plus reference TRBV27 and TRBJ1-4, the full variable domain is EAQVTQNPRYLITVTGKKLTVTCSQNMNHEYMSWYRQDPGLGLRQIYYSMNVEVTDKGDVPEGYKVSRKEKRNFPLILESPSPNQTSLYFCAKRPPTTNEKLFFGSGTQLSVL.

J is TRBJ2-7 and V is TRBV28, with D possibly being TRBD1 (5 bases). Trimming stripped 1 base from V and 4 bases from J, with 8 bases between. CDR1 and CDR2 from the germline V gene are MDHEN and SYDVKM. This CDR3 contains 13 residues. DNA for the CDR3: TGTGCCAGCAGTTTATACAGGCCATACGAGCAGTACTTC. This sequence encodes CASSLYRPYEQYF. The full variable domain, rest sourced from reference TRBV28 and TRBJ2-7, is DVKVTQSSRYLVKRTGEKVFLECVQDMDHENMFWYRQDPGLGLRLIYFSYDVKMKEKGDIPEGYSVSREKKERFSLILESASTNQTSMYLCASSLYRPYEQYFGPGTRLTVT.

This chain links TRBV5-1 with TRBJ1-3, with a possible D match to TRBD1 (5 bases). The germline gives CDR1 SGHRS, CDR2 YFSETQ. The CDR3 runs to 17 residues. The V and J ends lost 4 bases and 2 bases respectively, with 19 bases between them. The CDR3 reads CASSPMPTWGTGNTIYF. CDR3 in DNA: TGCGCCAGCAGCCCAATGCCAACGTGGGGGACTGGAAACACCATATATTTT.

The V and J genes are TRBV27 and TRBJ2-7; 7 bases line up with TRBD2. Germline CDR1 and CDR2: MNHEY and SMNVEV (reference sequence). The V gene end was trimmed by 5 bases and the J gene end by 1 base; junction bases not matched to a gene: 14. This CDR3 spans 17 amino acids. The CDR3 nucleotides read TGTGCCAGCAGTACTGATGTGAGGAGGGGAGGGTCCTACGAGCAGTACTTC. Its protein product is CASSTDVRRGGSYEQYF.

This clone was detected only a few times. The V gene is TRBV5-5, the J gene TRBJ2-1; no definite D call. Germline CDR1 is SGHKS and CDR2 is YYEKEE (reference sequence). This CDR3 comprises 12 residues. The V end lost 4 bases, the J end lost 6 bases, and 8 bases lay between the germline ends. This CDR3 is CASSLNSNEQFF. The CDR3 bases are TGTGCCAGCAGCCTTAATTCCAATGAGCAGTTCTTC.

The V gene is TRBV29-1, the J gene TRBJ2-5; tentatively, D is TRBD2 (6 bases). CDR1 and CDR2 (germline): SQVTM, ANQGSEA. The V end lost 7 bases, the J end lost 5 bases, and 17 bases lay between the germline ends. The CDR3 totals 13 residues. The CDR3 DNA reads TGCAGCGCGGGAGCCCCACTACGGGAGACCCAGTACTTC. It is translated as CSAGAPLRETQYF. Complete variable domain (other parts from reference TRBV29-1 and TRBJ2-5): SAVISQKPSRDICQRGTSLTIQCQVDSQVTMMFWYRQQPGQSLTLIATANQGSEATYESGFVIDKFPISRPNLTFSTLTVSNMSPEDSSIYLCSAGAPLRETQYFGPGTRLLVL.

The genes are TRBV4-1 and TRBJ2-3; TRBD2 agrees at 8 bases. This CDR3 contains 15 residues. Trimming cost V 6 bases and J 6 bases; bases outside gene matches: 11. Germline V gene sequence: CDR1 MGHRA, CDR2 YSYEKL. This CDR3 is CASRGGTGGWDTQYF. The CDR3 DNA follows: TGCGCCAGCAGAGGCGGGACGGGAGGGTGGGATACGCAGTATTTT.

V usage is TRBV7-8 and J usage is TRBJ2-3; D remains unclear. This CDR3 comprises 14 residues. V shed 1 base and J shed 2 bases, with 7 bases lying between them. CDR1 and CDR2 (germline): SGHVS, FQNEAQ. The CDR3 nucleotides read TGTGCCAGCAGCTTAGAGGGAACCACAGATACGCAGTATTTT. Protein: CASSLEGTTDTQYF.

The J gene is TRBJ1-5, the V gene TRBV6-5, with D maybe TRBD1 (6 bases). The ends were cut back, 5 bases at V and 0 bases at J, with 8 bases in the middle. Germline CDR1 is MNHEY and CDR2 is SVGAGI. CDR3 length: 14 amino acids. CDR3 in DNA: TGTGCCAGCAGTAGGGGGGATAGCAATCAGCCCCAGCATTTT. Its translation is CASSRGDSNQPQHF.

This chain joins TRBV9 and TRBJ2-5; D is possibly TRBD2 (6 bases). The length of the CDR3 is 15 residues. V was cut by 1 base and J by 1 base, with 11 bases left in between. The germline CDR1 and CDR2 sequences are SGDLS and YYNGEE. This chain's CDR3 is CASSVMAGTQETQYF. For the CDR3, the DNA is TGTGCCAGCAGCGTAATGGCGGGAACCCAAGAGACCCAGTACTTC.

This clone has more than one count but fewer than ten. This sequence joins TRBV5-1 and TRBJ2-7, with 7 nucleotides matching TRBD1. Trimming removed 4 bases from V and 5 bases from J; junction bases left unmatched: 9. Germline loops: CDR1 SGHRS, CDR2 YFSETQ. The CDR3 has 14 amino acids. The CDR3 protein is CASSVDRVRDEQYF. CDR3 bases: TGCGCCAGCAGCGTTGACAGGGTTAGGGACGAGCAGTACTTC.

The chain joins TRBV11-3 to TRBJ2-3; D remains ambiguous. The CDR3 is 13 amino acids. CDR1 and CDR2 (germline): SGHNT, YENEEA. V lost 4 bases, J lost 3 bases, and 8 bases lay in between. The CDR3 region has the DNA TGTGCCAGCAGCTCCGGACCGACAGATACGCAGTATTTT. It is translated as CASSSGPTDTQYF.

The chain recombines TRBV9 with TRBJ2-3; D is perhaps TRBD2 (5 bases). This CDR3 has 13 residues. V was shortened by 3 bases and J by 5 bases, with 10 bases between the two germline ends. Germline V gives CDR1 SGDLS, CDR2 YYNGEE. CDR3: CASSADSLDTQYF. For the CDR3, the DNA is TGTGCCAGCAGCGCGGACTCCCTAGATACGCAGTATTTT.

The V call is TRBV28, the J call TRBJ1-3; D remains ambiguous. CDR3 length equals 18 residues. Germline V gene data show CDR1 as MDHEN and CDR2 as SYDVKM. The V and J ends lost 1 base and 0 bases respectively, with 16 bases between them. As DNA, the CDR3 is TGTGCCAGCAGTTTATTGGGTGCTGGCGGATCCTCTGGAAACACCATATATTTT. Its translation: CASSLLGAGGSSGNTIYF.

The chain links TRBV6-5 to TRBJ1-1; D possibly corresponds to TRBD1 (6 bases). This CDR3 contains 14 residues. Looked up from germline, CDR1 is MNHEY and CDR2 is SVGAGI. The V and J ends lost 5 bases and 3 bases respectively, with 13 bases between them. The CDR3 here is CASSRGRGDTEAFF. The CDR3, as DNA: TGTGCCAGCAGTCGCGGGAGGGGGGACACTGAAGCTTTCTTT.

This rearrangement joins TRBV7-9 to TRBJ2-7, with D possibly TRBD1 on 6 matching bases. The CDR3 is 13 amino acids. Deletions cut 5 bases from V and 2 bases from J, with 10 bases between. Germline V gives CDR1 SEHNR, CDR2 FQNEAQ (reference sequence). CDR3 DNA: TGTGCCAGCAGCCGTCAGGGGCCCTACGAGCAGTACTTC. Its protein is CASSRQGPYEQYF.

DNA of the CDR3: TGTGCCAGCAGTTTTTCTCGTACCTATGGCTACACCTTC. It yields the protein CASSFSRTYGYTF. This sequence joins TRBV28 and TRBJ1-2, with unresolved D. This CDR3 has 13 residues. Germline CDR1 MDHEN, CDR2 SYDVKM. Trimming stripped 3 bases from V and 4 bases from J, with 9 bases between.

The gene calls are TRBV28 and TRBJ2-1, with TRBD2 matching over 13 bases. Losses at the gene ends were 3 bases for V and 6 bases for J; bases not matched to a gene: 8. Per germline, CDR1 MDHEN and CDR2 SYDVKM. This CDR3 comprises 17 residues. The CDR3 sequence is CASSFPQRTSGSNEQFF. CDR3 coding DNA: TGTGCCAGCAGTTTCCCTCAAAGGACTAGCGGGAGCAATGAGCAGTTCTTC.